This T cell receptor beta chain was found in a study of T-cell reconstitution after alpha-beta-depleted transplantation in children. The CDR3 consists of 15 residues. The ends were cut back, 6 bases at V and 6 bases at J, with 18 bases in the middle. Unique molecular identifiers tagged the TCRbeta library. TCRdb processed the PCR reads anew with MiXCR; each CDR3 protein has one entry. The table has 330,000 or so distinct CDR3 sequences, about a tenth seen once; the top ten hold more than 2%. The chain is built from TRBV12-3 or TRBV12-4 and TRBJ2-1; the D gene is possibly TRBD1 (6 bases). Source: PBMCs from the stem cell graft donor, taken from the stem cell graft. This clonotype originated in a human donor who donated a stem cell graft to a child with acute lymphoblastic leukemia. CDR3 coding DNA: TGTGCCAGCAGGGACAGCGCTCTACCGTCCAATGAGCAGTTCTTC. As protein: CASRDSALPSNEQFF.